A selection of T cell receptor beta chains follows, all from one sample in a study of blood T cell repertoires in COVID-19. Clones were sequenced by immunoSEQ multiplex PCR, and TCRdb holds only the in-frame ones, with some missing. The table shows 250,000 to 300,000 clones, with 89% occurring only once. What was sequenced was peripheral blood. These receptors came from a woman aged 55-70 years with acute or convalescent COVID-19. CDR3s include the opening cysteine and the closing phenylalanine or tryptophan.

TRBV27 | CASSPQGGRYEQYF
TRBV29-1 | CSVEAVGVERMNTEAFF
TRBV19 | CASSPPRPDRTMNTEAFF
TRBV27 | CATNRGGNSPLHF
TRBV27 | CASSPPGQGFYGYTF
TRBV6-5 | CASNPGVNTEAFF
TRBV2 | CASIRTEGSPLHF
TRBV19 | CASTSLGGLNGQPQHF
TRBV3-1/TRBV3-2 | CASTGGTSGYQETQYF
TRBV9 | CASSVGPAGVTEAFF